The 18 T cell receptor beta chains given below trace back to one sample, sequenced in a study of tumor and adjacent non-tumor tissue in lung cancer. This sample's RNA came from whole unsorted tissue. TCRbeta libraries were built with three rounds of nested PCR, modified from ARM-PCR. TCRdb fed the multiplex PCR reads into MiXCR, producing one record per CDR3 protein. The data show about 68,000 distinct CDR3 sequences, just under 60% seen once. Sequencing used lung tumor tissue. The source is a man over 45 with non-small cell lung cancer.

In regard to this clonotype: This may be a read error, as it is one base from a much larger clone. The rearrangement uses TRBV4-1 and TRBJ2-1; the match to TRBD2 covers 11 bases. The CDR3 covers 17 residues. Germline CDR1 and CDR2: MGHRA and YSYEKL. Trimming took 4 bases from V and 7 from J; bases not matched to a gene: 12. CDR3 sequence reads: CASSRSRVAGGQNEQFF. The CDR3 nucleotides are TGCGCCAGCAGCCGAAGCCGGGTAGCGGGGGGGCAAAATGAGCAGTTCTTC.

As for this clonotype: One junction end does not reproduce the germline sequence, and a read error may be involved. CDR3: CASRPSSGGDPSGYGYIF. The CDR3 DNA reads as TGTGCTAGCAGACCTAGTAGCGGGGGCGATCCTTCTGGCTATGGCTACATCTTC. The chain links TRBV6-5 to TRBJ1-2, with a tentative D call TRBD1 (6 bases). The germline CDR1 and CDR2 sequences are MNHEY and SVGAGI. The CDR3 sequence is 18 residues long.

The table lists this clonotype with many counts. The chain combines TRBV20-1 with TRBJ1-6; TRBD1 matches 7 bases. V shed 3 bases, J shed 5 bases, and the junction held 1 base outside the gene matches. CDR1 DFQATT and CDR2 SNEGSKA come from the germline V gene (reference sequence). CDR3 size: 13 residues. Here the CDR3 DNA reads TGCAGTGCTAGCGACAGGGATAATTCACCCCTCCACTTT. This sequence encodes CSASDRDNSPLHF.

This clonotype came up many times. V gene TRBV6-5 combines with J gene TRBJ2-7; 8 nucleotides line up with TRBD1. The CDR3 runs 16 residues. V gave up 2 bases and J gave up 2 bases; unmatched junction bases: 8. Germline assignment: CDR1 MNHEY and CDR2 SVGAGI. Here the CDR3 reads CASSYNGQGSTYEQYF. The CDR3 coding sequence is TGTGCCAGCAGTTACAATGGACAGGGCTCGACCTACGAGCAGTACTTC.

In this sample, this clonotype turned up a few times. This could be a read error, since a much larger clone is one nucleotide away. The CDR3 region is CASSLRTGREEADTQYF. The CDR3 nucleotides read TGTGCCAGCAGTCTCCGGACGGGGCGGGAGGAGGCAGATACGCAGTATTTT. This sequence joins TRBV12-3 or TRBV12-4 and TRBJ2-3; 8 positions agree with TRBD2. CDR3 length: 17 residues. After removal of 5 bases from V and 4 bases from J, the junction contained 14 bases not matched to a gene.

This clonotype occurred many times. The CDR3 region has the DNA TGTGCCATCAGCCGGACAGGGGACAATCAGCCCCAGCATTTT. Protein sequence: CAISRTGDNQPQHF. The gene calls are TRBV10-3 and TRBJ1-5; 9 bases are shared with TRBD1. The trim removed 6 bases at V and 3 bases at J, leaving 3 bases unmatched. The CDR3 is made up of 14 amino acids. Germline V gene data show CDR1 as ENHRY and CDR2 as SYGVKD.

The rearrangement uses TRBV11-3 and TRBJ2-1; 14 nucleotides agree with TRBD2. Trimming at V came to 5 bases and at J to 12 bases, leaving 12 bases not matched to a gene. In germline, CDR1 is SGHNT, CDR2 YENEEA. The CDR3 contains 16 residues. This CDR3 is CASSTSGTSGGDGQFF. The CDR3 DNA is TGTGCCAGCAGCACTAGCGGGACTAGCGGGGGAGATGGGCAGTTCTTC.

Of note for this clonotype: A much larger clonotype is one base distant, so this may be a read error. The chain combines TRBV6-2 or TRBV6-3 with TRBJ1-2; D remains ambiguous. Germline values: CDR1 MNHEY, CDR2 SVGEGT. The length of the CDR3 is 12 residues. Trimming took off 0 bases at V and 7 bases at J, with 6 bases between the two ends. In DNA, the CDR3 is TGTGCCAGCAGTTACTCAATGGCTGGCTACACCTTC. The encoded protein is CASSYSMAGYTF.

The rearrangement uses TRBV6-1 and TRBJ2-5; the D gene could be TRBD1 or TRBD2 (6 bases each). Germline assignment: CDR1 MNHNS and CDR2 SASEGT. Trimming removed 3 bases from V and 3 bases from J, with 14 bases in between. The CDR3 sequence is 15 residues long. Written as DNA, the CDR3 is TGTGCCAGCAGTGATTGGGGGGCCGGAGAAGAGACCCAGTACTTC. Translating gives CASSDWGAGEETQYF.

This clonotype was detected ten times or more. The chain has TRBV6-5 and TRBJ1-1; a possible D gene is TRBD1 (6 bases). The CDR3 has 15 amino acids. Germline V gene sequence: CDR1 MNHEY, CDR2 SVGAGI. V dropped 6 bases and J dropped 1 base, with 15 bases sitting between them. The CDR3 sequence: CASSLRMTGNTEAFF. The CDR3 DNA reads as TGTGCCAGCAGCCTAAGGATGACAGGGAACACTGAAGCTTTCTTT.

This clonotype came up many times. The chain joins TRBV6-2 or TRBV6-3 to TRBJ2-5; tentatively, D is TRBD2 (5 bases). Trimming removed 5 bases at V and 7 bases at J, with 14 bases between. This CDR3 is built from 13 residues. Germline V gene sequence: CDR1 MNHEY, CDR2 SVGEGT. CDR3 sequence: CASSLHIEGTQYF. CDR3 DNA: TGTGCCAGCAGTCTACACATTGAGGGGACCCAGTACTTC.

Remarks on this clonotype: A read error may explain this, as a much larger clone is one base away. The CDR3 region is CTSSGDRDSYNEQFF. CDR3 nucleotides: TGTACCAGCAGTGGGGACAGGGATTCCTACAATGAGCAGTTCTTC. This sequence joins TRBV28 and TRBJ2-1; 9 positions agree with TRBD1. This CDR3 is built from 15 residues. CDR1 is MDHEN, CDR2 SYDVKM, per germline. Based on the CDR3 plus reference TRBV28 and TRBJ2-1, the full variable domain is DVKVTQSSRYLVKRTGEKVFLECVQDMDHENMFWYRQDPGLGLRLIYFSYDVKMKEKGDIPEGYSVSREKKERFSLILESASTNQTSMYLCTSSGDRDSYNEQFFGPGTRLTVL.

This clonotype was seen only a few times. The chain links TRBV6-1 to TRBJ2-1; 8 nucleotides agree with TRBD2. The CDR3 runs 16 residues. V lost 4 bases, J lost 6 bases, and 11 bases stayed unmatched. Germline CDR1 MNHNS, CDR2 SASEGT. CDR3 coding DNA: TGTGCCAGCAGTGGCGGGCCGGGGGGGCCGGCCAATGAGCAGTTCTTC. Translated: CASSGGPGGPANEQFF.

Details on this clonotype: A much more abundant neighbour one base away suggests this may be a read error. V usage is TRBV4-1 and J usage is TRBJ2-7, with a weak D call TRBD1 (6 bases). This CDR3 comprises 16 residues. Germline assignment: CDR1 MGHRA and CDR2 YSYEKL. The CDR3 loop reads CANSPGPSQGSYEQYF. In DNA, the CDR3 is TGCGCCAACAGCCCCGGACCCAGTCAGGGGTCCTACGAGCAGTACTTC.

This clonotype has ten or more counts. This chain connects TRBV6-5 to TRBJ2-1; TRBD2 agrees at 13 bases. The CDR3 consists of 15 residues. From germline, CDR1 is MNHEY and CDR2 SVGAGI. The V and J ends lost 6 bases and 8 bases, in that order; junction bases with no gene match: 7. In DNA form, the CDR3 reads TGTGCCAGCAGCCCAGGGACTAGCGGGACCGATGAGCAGTTCTTC. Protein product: CASSPGTSGTDEQFF.

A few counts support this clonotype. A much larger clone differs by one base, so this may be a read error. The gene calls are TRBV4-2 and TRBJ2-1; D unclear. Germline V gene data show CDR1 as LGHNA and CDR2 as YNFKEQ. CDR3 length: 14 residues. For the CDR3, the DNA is TGTGCCGGCAGCCCCGCCCCCGGTGGCGATGAGCAGTTCTTC. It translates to CAGSPAPGGDEQFF.

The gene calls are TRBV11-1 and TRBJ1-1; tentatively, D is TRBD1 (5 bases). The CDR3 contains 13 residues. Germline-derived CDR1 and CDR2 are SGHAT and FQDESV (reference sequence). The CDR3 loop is CISSSTRGLEAFF. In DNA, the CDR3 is TGTATCAGCAGCTCGACAAGGGGCCTTGAAGCTTTCTTT.

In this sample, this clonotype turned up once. In nucleotides, the CDR3 is TGCAGTGCTAGGCCCGGACTAGTGGGGGGGCAGTACTTC. This sequence encodes CSARPGLVGGQYF. The chain recombines TRBV20-1 with TRBJ2-7; 7 nucleotides match TRBD2. J lost 9 bases, V lost 3 bases, and 11 bases had no gene match. The CDR3 length is 13 residues. Germline CDR1 is DFQATT and CDR2 is SNEGSKA (reference sequence).